This T cell receptor beta chain was sequenced for a study of memory CD4+ T cells and cytomegalovirus serostatus. Study-wide results and limits: CD4+ memory repertoires contained about 40% of the roughly 150 reported CMV TCRbeta sequences.

Libraries were prepared by immunoSEQ multiplex PCR; TCRdb keeps only in-frame clonotypes and omits some of them. This table has about 59,000 clones, less than 85% appearing once. The CDR3 is 15 residues long. Trimming cost V 0 bases and J 0 bases, with 10 bases left between them. Per the germline V gene, CDR1 is SGHRS and CDR2 is YFSETQ. With respect to this clone: The antigen is not known.

The sort gate was single viable CD3+CD4+CD8-CD45RO+ cells for memory CD4+ T cells. Total CD4+ T cells were enriched by CD4 positive selection. The receptor was derived from an adult in good health and CMV-seronegative. Some clones in this sample may be carry-over from other donors' samples. Input material: memory CD4+ T cells from blood. The chain is built from TRBV5-1 and TRBJ2-7; D perhaps matches TRBD1 (5 bases). The CDR3 DNA follows: TGCGCCAGCAGCTTGGTCGCAGGGCCCTCCTACGAGCAGTACTTC. Its protein product is CASSLVAGPSYEQYF.